This paragraph covers one T cell receptor beta chain sequence. Its antigen is unidentified. This sample was taken from a study of vaccination effects on CD4 cells after COVID-19. The overall study: It was a median of 72 days after the second dose that post-vaccine samples were obtained. Regarding the study as a whole: In the late period after vaccination, infection- and vaccine-induced clones contracted markedly. Of the vaccine-induced clones from healthy vaccinees, merely 1 of 255 recognized common cold coronaviruses as well. Convalescent patients numbered few in the study; early post-infection timepoints were missing entirely.

The CDR3 covers 17 residues. The trim removed 4 bases at V and 6 bases at J, leaving 13 bases unmatched. Germline V CDR1 and CDR2: SNHLY, FYNNEI. Before sequencing took place, the ViraFEST assay used viral peptide pools to expand antigen-specific CD4+ T cells. Culturing for around 10 days preceded CD4+ T cell isolation. Of the BNT162b2 and mRNA-1273 vaccines, participants received two doses of one or the other. Repertoires were generated with immunoSEQ multiplex PCR, while TCRdb's copy carries only in-frame clones and drops some. The table shows about 46,000 clones, with 74% occurring only once. This rearrangement joins TRBV2 to TRBJ2-1, with 9 nucleotides matching TRBD1. The source of this sequence is a human donor who received a COVID-19 vaccine. The source material was CD4+ T cells from PBMCs cultured with HCoV-OC43 spike peptides, sampled after COVID-19 vaccination. As to subset: HCoV-OC43 spike overlapping peptide pool stimulation. CDR3 DNA: TGTGCCAGCAGTGCCGACAGGGGGGTACGGGTCGGCAATGAGCAGTTCTTC. It yields the protein CASSADRGVRVGNEQFF.